The next 22 T cell receptor beta chains were all read from a single sample in a study of technical replicates of blood from a handful of donors. This table comes from immunoSEQ multiplex PCR, and its TCRdb copy is limited to in-frame clones, with some not included. The sample consists of 75,000 to 100,000 clones, approximately 96% of them appearing once. Specimen: T cells isolated from PBMCs. These TCRs come from a human donor in good health.

This sequence joins TRBV19 and TRBJ2-7, with 10 nucleotides matching TRBD2. Trimming took 5 bases from V and 3 from J; bases not matched to a gene: 10. The length of the CDR3 is 16 residues. CDR1 is LNHDA and CDR2 is SQIVND in the germline V gene (reference sequence). CDR3 loop: CASSSGASGRIYEQYF. CDR3 sequence (DNA): TGTGCCAGTAGTTCCGGGGCTAGCGGGAGAATCTACGAGCAGTACTTC.

The chain joins TRBV7-2 to TRBJ2-7, with 7 bases lining up with TRBD2. The trim removed 8 bases at V and 2 bases at J, leaving 12 bases unmatched. Germline CDR1 is SGHTA and CDR2 is FQGNSA. CDR3 length equals 15 residues. The chain's CDR3 is CASHELAGLTYEQYF. CDR3 nucleotide sequence: TGTGCCAGCCACGAATTAGCGGGTTTAACCTACGAGCAGTACTTC.

The rearrangement uses TRBV21-1 and TRBJ1-1; the D call of TRBD1 is as the table states it, not checked on the DNA. TRBV21-1 is annotated as a pseudogene. CDR3 size: 14 residues. DNA of the CDR3: TGTGCCAGCAGGGGCTTGCGCAGAAGGACTGAAGCTTTCTTT. This gives the protein CASRGLRRRTEAFF.

This sequence joins TRBV18 and TRBJ2-7; 9 positions match TRBD1. The germline CDR1 and CDR2 sequences are KGHSH and LQKENI. The CDR3 extends over 15 amino acids. The ends lost 4 bases at V and 4 bases at J; junction bases unmatched: 8. CDR3 DNA sequence: TGTGCCAGCTCACGATCCGGGACAGGGATATACGAGCAGTACTTC. Amino acids: CASSRSGTGIYEQYF. The full variable domain, in which reference TRBV18 and TRBJ2-7 provide the parts outside the CDR3, is NAGVMQNPRHLVRRRGQEARLRCSPMKGHSHVYWYRQLPEEGLKFMVYLQKENIIDESGMPKERFSAEFPKEGPSILRIQQVVRGDSAAYFCASSRSGTGIYEQYFGPGTRLTVT.

Remarks on this clone: It is likely a read error, because the conserved phenylalanine at the end of the CDR3 is missing. No DNA is shown, since the ends of the CDR3 on it are uncertain; the CDR3 is the one TCRdb lists. The chain has TRBV5-1 and TRBJ2-3; the D call in the table, TRBD1, was not verified against the DNA. The germline gives CDR1 SGHRS, CDR2 YFSETQ. The CDR3 length is 11 residues, termini included. CDR3 amino acids: CASSWPRTGID.

The chain recombines TRBV7-9 with TRBJ1-4, with a weak D call TRBD1 (6 bases). The CDR3 runs 15 residues. Germline CDR1 is SEHNR and CDR2 is FQNEAQ (reference sequence). The ends were cut back, 5 bases at V and 0 bases at J, with 10 bases in the middle. In nucleotides, the CDR3 is TGTGCCAGCAGCCTGACAGGACCAACTAATGAAAAACTGTTTTTT. Protein: CASSLTGPTNEKLFF.

The V and J genes are TRBV4-2 and TRBJ2-5, with TRBD1 matching over 7 bases. The V segment lost 0 bases and the J segment 1 base; nucleotides outside the gene matches: 8. The CDR3 has 17 residues. Germline loops: CDR1 LGHNA, CDR2 YNFKEQ. In DNA form, the CDR3 reads TGTGCCAGCAGCCAAGATGCCACAGGGGCCCTCCAAGAGACCCAGTACTTC. This sequence encodes CASSQDATGALQETQYF.

This clone was counted a single time. The chain joins TRBV7-8 to TRBJ1-2; D perhaps matches TRBD1 (5 bases). V lost 1 base to trimming and J lost 7 bases, with 16 bases between them. This CDR3 is built from 15 residues. Germline-derived CDR1 and CDR2 are SGHVS and FQNEAQ. In nucleotides, the CDR3 is TGTGCCAGCAGCTTAGAGACGGACATGATGGGTGGCTACACCTTC. Translated, it gives CASSLETDMMGGYTF.

The rearrangement uses TRBV2 and TRBJ2-1; no definite D call. Germline CDR1 reads SNHLY; CDR2 reads FYNNEI. This CDR3 contains 15 residues. V shed 9 bases and J shed 0 bases, with 15 bases lying between them. The CDR3 DNA is TGTGCCAGTGGCCCATTGGAGAGCTCCTACAATGAGCAGTTCTTC. Translating it yields CASGPLESSYNEQFF. The full variable domain, with the rest looked up from reference TRBV2 and TRBJ2-1, is EPEVTQTPSHQVTQMGQEVILRCVPISNHLYFYWYRQILGQKVEFLVSFYNNEISEKSEIFDDQFSVERPDGSNFTLKIRSTKLEDSAMYFCASGPLESSYNEQFFGPGTRLTVL.

The chain carries TRBV7-2 and TRBJ2-1, with 8 bases aligning to TRBD2. Per the germline V gene, CDR1 is SGHTA and CDR2 is FQGNSA. CDR3 size: 16 residues. J gave up 1 base and V 1 base, and 3 bases lay outside the gene matches. In DNA, the CDR3 is TGTGCCAGCAGCTTAGGTCCGGGAGGGTCCTACAATGAGCAGTTCTTC. Its protein is CASSLGPGGSYNEQFF.

V and J are TRBV30 and TRBJ2-7; possible D gene TRBD2, 5 bases. Trimming left V 6 bases short and J 7 bases short, with 16 bases between. Germline CDR1 reads GTSNPN; CDR2 reads SVGIG (reference sequence). This CDR3 comprises 12 residues. The CDR3 loop reads CACTSGRREQYF. DNA for the CDR3: TGTGCCTGTACAAGTGGCAGGAGGGAGCAGTACTTC. The full variable domain, its missing parts supplied by reference TRBV30 and TRBJ2-7, is SQTIHQWPATLVQPVGSPLSLECTVEGTSNPNLYWYRQAAGRGLQLLFYSVGIGQISSEVPQNLSASRPQDRQFILSSKKLLLSDSGFYLCACTSGRREQYFGPGTRLTVT.

The chain links TRBV5-6 to TRBJ1-1; D gene ambiguous. V lost 3 bases and J lost 6, with 15 bases in between. The germline gives CDR1 SGHDT, CDR2 YYEEEE. CDR3 length: 14 residues. CDR3 coding DNA: TGTGCCAGCAGCTGGATGTCGGGAACCTCTGAAGCTTTCTTT. Translation: CASSWMSGTSEAFF.

The V gene is TRBV27, the J gene TRBJ1-2; D is perhaps TRBD1 (6 bases). This CDR3 is built from 13 residues. Between the trimmed V and J ends, which lost 1 base and 10 bases, there was a span of 13 bases. The germline V gene has CDR1 MNHEY and CDR2 SMNVEV (reference sequence). This CDR3 is CASSLFPRGVYTF. DNA of the CDR3: TGTGCCAGCAGTTTATTCCCCAGGGGAGTCTACACCTTC.

This sequence joins TRBV7-9 and TRBJ1-4; tentatively, D is TRBD1 (6 bases). The germline gives CDR1 SEHNR, CDR2 FQNEAQ (reference sequence). V dropped 2 bases and J dropped 5 bases, with 6 bases sitting between them. The CDR3 has 13 amino acids. This chain's CDR3 is CASSLQGNEKLFF. In DNA form, the CDR3 reads TGTGCCAGCAGCTTACAGGGGAATGAAAAACTGTTTTTT. The variable domain in full, completed from reference TRBV7-9 and TRBJ1-4, reads DTGVSQNPRHKITKRGQNVTFRCDPISEHNRLYWYRQTLGQGPEFLTYFQNEAQLEKSRLLSDRFSAERPKGSFSTLEIQRTEQGDSAMYLCASSLQGNEKLFFGSGTQLSVL.

V gene TRBV29-1 combines with J gene TRBJ2-3, with D perhaps TRBD2 (5 bases). The V gene's germline CDR1 is SQVTM and CDR2 ANQGSEA. The CDR3 runs to 13 residues. V gave up 4 bases and J gave up 2 bases, with 10 bases separating them. DNA of the CDR3: TGCAGCGTTGTCGGGGAGCTCACAGATACGCAGTATTTT. Amino acids: CSVVGELTDTQYF.

The chain recombines TRBV4-1 with TRBJ2-7; D not resolved. Germline V gene sequence: CDR1 MGHRA, CDR2 YSYEKL. Trimming took 1 base from V and 0 from J, leaving 10 bases between them. This CDR3 contains 15 residues. CDR3 nucleotide sequence: TGCGCCAGCAGCCAAGTTCCACTTAGCTCCTACGAGCAGTACTTC. It is translated as CASSQVPLSSYEQYF.

J is TRBJ2-3 and V is TRBV29-1; possible D gene TRBD2, 5 bases. Trimming removed 6 bases from V and 4 bases from J, with 14 bases in between. Germline CDR1 SQVTM, CDR2 ANQGSEA. The CDR3 length is 13 residues. As DNA, the CDR3 is TGCAGCGTAGTTACTAGTTGGGCAGATACGCAGTATTTT. Translation: CSVVTSWADTQYF.

The rearrangement links TRBV4-3 to TRBJ2-2, with D unclear. The germline V gene encodes CDR1 LGHNA and CDR2 YSLEER. CDR3 size: 15 residues. V dropped 0 bases and J dropped 3 bases, with 8 bases sitting between them. CDR3 in amino acids: CASSQEYTYTGELFF. The CDR3 DNA reads as TGCGCCAGCAGCCAAGAGTACACCTACACCGGGGAGCTGTTTTTT.

This chain connects TRBV30 to TRBJ1-2; D gene uncertain. Germline CDR1 is GTSNPN and CDR2 is SVGIG (reference sequence). The CDR3 loop spans 12 amino acids. V dropped 7 bases and J dropped 4 bases, with 13 bases sitting between them. The CDR3 region is CAFLTRSYGYTF. The CDR3 DNA follows: TGTGCCTTCCTCACTAGAAGCTATGGCTACACCTTC.

This clone was observed a single time. V usage is TRBV9 and J usage is TRBJ1-1; D is unclear. The CDR3 spans 15 residues. CDR1 and CDR2 from the germline V gene are SGDLS and YYNGEE. Trimming took off 4 bases at V and 0 bases at J, with 13 bases between the two ends. The CDR3 spells CASSPGTLMNTEAFF. Here the CDR3 DNA reads TGTGCCAGCAGCCCAGGTACCCTAATGAACACTGAAGCTTTCTTT.

This chain connects TRBV28 to TRBJ2-7; 9 nucleotides agree with TRBD1. Germline CDR1 reads MDHEN; CDR2 reads SYDVKM. The V and J ends lost 4 bases and 0 bases, in that order; junction bases with no gene match: 4. This CDR3 region has 15 residues. DNA for the CDR3: TGTGCCAGCAGTTCCTTGACAGGGGGCTCCTACGAGCAGTACTTC. It encodes CASSSLTGGSYEQYF.

The chain is built from TRBV19 and TRBJ2-3, with 11 bases fitting TRBD2. V gave up 3 bases and J gave up 6 bases; unmatched junction bases: 17. The germline V gene has CDR1 LNHDA and CDR2 SQIVND (reference sequence). The CDR3 is made up of 19 amino acids. The CDR3 reads CASSIRRGTSGVRRDTQYF. The DNA for the CDR3 is TGTGCCAGTAGTATTCGAAGAGGGACTAGCGGAGTACGGCGCGATACGCAGTATTTT.